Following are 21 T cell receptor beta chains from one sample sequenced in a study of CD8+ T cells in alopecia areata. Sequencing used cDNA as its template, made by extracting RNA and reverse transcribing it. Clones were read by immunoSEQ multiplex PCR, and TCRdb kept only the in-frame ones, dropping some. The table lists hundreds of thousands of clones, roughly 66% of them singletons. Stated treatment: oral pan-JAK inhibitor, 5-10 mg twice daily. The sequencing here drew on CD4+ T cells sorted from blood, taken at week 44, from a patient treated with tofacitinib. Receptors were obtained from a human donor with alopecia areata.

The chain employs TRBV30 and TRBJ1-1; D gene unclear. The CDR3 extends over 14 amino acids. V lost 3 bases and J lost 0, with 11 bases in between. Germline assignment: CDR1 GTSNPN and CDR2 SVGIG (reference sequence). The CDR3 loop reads CAWSQQTMNTEAFF. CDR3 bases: TGTGCCTGGAGCCAACAGACAATGAACACTGAAGCTTTCTTT.

DNA for the CDR3: TGCGCCAGCAGCCAAGTTACAGGGGTCGACATTCAGTACTTC. Translated: CASSQVTGVDIQYF. The chain couples TRBV4-1 to TRBJ2-4; TRBD1 matches 7 bases. The CDR3 length is 14 residues. With 1 base clipped from V and 8 bases from J, the junction kept 5 bases outside the gene matches. Germline loops: CDR1 MGHRA, CDR2 YSYEKL.

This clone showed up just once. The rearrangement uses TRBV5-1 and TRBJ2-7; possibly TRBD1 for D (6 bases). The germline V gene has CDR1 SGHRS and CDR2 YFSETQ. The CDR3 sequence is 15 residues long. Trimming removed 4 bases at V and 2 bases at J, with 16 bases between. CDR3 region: CASSLEGTTTYEQYF. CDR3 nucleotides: TGCGCCAGCAGCCTAGAGGGGACAACGACCTACGAGCAGTACTTC.

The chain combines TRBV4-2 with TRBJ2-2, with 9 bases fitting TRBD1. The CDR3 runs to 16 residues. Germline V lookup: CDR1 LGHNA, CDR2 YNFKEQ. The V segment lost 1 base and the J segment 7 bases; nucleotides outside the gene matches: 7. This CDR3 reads CASSQAGTGSDGELFF. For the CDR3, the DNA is TGTGCCAGCAGCCAAGCTGGGACAGGGAGCGACGGGGAGCTGTTTTTT.

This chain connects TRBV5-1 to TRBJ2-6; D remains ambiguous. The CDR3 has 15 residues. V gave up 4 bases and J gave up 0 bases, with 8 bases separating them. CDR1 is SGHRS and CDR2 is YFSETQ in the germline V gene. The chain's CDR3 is CASSPTSSGANVLTF. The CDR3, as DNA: TGCGCCAGCAGCCCCACCAGCTCTGGGGCCAACGTCCTGACTTTC. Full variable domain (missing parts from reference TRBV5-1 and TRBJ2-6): KAGVTQTPRYLIKTRGQQVTLSCSPISGHRSVSWYQQTPGQGLQFLFEYFSETQRNKGNFPGRFSGRQFSNSRSEMNVSTLELGDSALYLCASSPTSSGANVLTFGAGSRLTVL.

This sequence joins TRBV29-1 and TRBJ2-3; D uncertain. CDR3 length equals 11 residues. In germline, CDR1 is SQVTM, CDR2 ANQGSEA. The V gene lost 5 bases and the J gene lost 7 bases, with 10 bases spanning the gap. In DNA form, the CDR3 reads TGCAGCGTTAAGGTACAATATACGCAGTATTTT. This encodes CSVKVQYTQYF.

CDR3 in amino acids: CASSTGTNTEAFF. The CDR3 DNA follows: TGTGCCAGCAGCACAGGGACGAACACTGAAGCTTTCTTT. The chain employs TRBV6-6 and TRBJ1-1; D is perhaps TRBD1 (6 bases). The CDR3 has 13 residues. The germline V and J ends were trimmed by 6 bases and 1 base, with 9 bases remaining between them. The germline gives CDR1 MNHNY, CDR2 SVGAGI (reference sequence).

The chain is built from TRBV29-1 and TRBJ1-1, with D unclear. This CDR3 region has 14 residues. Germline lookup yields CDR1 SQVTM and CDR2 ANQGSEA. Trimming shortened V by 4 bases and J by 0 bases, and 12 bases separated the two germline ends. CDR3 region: CSVGFRAMNTEAFF. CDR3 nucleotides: TGCAGCGTTGGGTTTAGAGCCATGAACACTGAAGCTTTCTTT.

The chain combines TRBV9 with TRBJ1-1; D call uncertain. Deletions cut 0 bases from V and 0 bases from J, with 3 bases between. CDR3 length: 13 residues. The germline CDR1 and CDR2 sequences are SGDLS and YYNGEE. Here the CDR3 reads CASSVAMNTEAFF. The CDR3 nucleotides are TGTGCCAGCAGCGTAGCAATGAACACTGAAGCTTTCTTT.

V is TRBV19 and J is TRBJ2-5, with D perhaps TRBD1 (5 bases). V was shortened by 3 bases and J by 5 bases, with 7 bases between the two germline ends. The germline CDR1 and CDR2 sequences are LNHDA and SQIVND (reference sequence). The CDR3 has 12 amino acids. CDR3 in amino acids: CASSIQGETQYF. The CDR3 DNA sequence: TGTGCCAGTAGTATTCAGGGCGAGACCCAGTACTTC.

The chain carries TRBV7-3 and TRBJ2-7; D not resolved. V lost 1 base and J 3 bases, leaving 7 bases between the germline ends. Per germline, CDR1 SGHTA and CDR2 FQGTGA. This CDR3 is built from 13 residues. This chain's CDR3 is CASSLNPGYEQYF. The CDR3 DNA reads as TGTGCCAGCAGCTTAAATCCCGGCTACGAGCAGTACTTC.

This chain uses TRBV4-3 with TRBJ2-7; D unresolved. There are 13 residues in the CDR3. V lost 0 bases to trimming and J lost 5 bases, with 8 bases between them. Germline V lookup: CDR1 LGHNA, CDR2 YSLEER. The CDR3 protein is CASSQEAQDEQYF. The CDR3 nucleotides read TGCGCCAGCAGCCAAGAAGCTCAGGACGAGCAGTACTTC.

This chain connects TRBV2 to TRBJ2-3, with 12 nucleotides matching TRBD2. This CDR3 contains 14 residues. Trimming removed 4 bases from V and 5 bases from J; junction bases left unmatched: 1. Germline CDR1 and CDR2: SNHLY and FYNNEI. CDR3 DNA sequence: TGTGCCAGCAGTGCTAGCGGGGGGGGAGATACGCAGTATTTT. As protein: CASSASGGGDTQYF.

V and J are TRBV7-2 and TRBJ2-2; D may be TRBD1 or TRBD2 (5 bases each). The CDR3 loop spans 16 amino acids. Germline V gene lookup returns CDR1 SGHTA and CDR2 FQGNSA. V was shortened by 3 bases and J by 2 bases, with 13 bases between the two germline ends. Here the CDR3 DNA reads TGTGCCAGCAGCTTCGACCAGGGACGTAACACCGGGGAGCTGTTTTTT. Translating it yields CASSFDQGRNTGELFF.

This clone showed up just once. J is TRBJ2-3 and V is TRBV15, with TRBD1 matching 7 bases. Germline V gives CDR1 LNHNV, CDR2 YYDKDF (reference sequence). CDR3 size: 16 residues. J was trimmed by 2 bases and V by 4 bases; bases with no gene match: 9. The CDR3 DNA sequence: TGTGCCACCAGCAAAAATCCGGGGACAGTCACAGATACGCAGTATTTT. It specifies CATSKNPGTVTDTQYF.

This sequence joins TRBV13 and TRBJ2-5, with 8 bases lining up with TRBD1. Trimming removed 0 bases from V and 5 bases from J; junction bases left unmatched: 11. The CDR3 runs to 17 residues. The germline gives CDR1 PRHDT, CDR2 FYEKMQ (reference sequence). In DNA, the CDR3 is TGTGCCAGCAGCTTAGGCTCGGCAGGGGGCTTGAGGGAGACCCAGTACTTC. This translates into CASSLGSAGGLRETQYF.

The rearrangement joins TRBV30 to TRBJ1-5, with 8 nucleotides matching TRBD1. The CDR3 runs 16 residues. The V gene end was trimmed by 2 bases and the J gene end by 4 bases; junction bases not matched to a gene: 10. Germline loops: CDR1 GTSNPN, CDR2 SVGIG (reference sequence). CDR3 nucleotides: TGTGCCTGGAGTCCCCGACACAGGGGGACAAATCAGCCCCAGCATTTT. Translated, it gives CAWSPRHRGTNQPQHF.

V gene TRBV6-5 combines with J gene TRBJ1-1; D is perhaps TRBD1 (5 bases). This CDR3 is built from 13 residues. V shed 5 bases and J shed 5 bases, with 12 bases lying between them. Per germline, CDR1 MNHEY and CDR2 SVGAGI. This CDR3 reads CASSPQGRTEAFF. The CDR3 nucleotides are TGTGCCAGCAGTCCCCAGGGTCGTACTGAAGCTTTCTTT.

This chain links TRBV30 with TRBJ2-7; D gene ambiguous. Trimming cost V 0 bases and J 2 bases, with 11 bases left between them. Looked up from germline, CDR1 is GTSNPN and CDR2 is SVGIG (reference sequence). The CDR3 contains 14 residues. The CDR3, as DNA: TGTGCCTGGAGTGTATCAGGAATAGCCTACGAGCAGTACTTC. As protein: CAWSVSGIAYEQYF. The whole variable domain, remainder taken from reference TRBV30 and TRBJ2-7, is SQTIHQWPATLVQPVGSPLSLECTVEGTSNPNLYWYRQAAGRGLQLLFYSVGIGQISSEVPQNLSASRPQDRQFILSSKKLLLSDSGFYLCAWSVSGIAYEQYFGPGTRLTVT.

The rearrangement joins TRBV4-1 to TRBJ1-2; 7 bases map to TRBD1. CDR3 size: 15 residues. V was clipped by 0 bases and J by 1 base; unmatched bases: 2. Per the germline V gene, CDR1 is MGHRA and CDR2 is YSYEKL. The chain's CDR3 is CASSQEGQFNYGYTF. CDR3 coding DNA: TGCGCCAGCAGCCAAGAGGGACAGTTTAACTATGGCTACACCTTC.

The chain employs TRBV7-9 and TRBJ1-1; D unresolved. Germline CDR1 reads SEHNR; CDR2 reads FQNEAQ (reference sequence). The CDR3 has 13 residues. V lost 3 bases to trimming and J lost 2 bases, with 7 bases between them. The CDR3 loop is CASSFSPNTEAFF. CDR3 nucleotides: TGTGCCAGCAGCTTCTCTCCAAACACTGAAGCTTTCTTT.